A selection of T cell receptor beta chains follows, all from one sample in a study of T cells in narcolepsy. This table comes from immunoSEQ multiplex PCR, and its TCRdb copy is limited to in-frame clones, with some not included. The sample contains 30,000 or so clones, approximately 79% of which appear only once. The sample was memory (CD45RA-) CD4+ T cells from blood. The receptors were sampled from a human donor in good health. Each CDR3 is given with its conserved first and last residue. The D gene is left open where the match is weak. Not all rows give a size; the values are once, few, many and, for expanded clones, a class.

-	-	TRBJ2-3	TRBV12-5	CASGLGRRSGTDTQYF	TGTGCTAGTGGTTTGGGACGACGGAGTGGCACAGATACGCAGTATTTT
-	-	TRBJ2-3	TRBV5-1	CASSFSPAQGRLGTDTQYF	TGCGCCAGCAGCTTTTCACCCGCTCAGGGCCGTCTGGGCACAGATACGCAGTATTTT
TRBD1	-	TRBJ1-2	TRBV5-1	CASSATGAWGYTF	TGCGCCAGCAGCGCTACAGGGGCGTGGGGCTACACCTTC
-	-	TRBJ2-1	TRBV5-5	CASSSGRDLDNEQFF	TGTGCCAGCTCGTCGGGGCGCGATCTTGACAATGAGCAGTTCTTC
-	-	TRBJ1-4	TRBV5-1	CASSLQGTNEKLFF	TGCGCCAGCAGCTTGCAGGGGACTAATGAAAAACTGTTTTTT
-	few	TRBJ1-1	TRBV5-4	CASSLGQTSTEAFF	TGTGCCAGCTCGCTAGGACAGACCTCCACTGAAGCTTTCTTT
TRBD1	once	TRBJ1-2	TRBV30	CAWSVRGRTNYGYTF	TGTGCCTGGAGTGTAAGGGGGCGTACTAACTATGGCTACACCTTC
-	-	TRBJ1-1	TRBV6-6	CASRGAGMNTEAFF	TGTGCCAGCAGAGGGGCGGGAATGAACACTGAAGCTTTCTTT
-	-	TRBJ2-1	TRBV7-2	CASSPNVLSYNEQFF	TGTGCCAGCAGCCCCAATGTGCTGTCCTACAATGAGCAGTTCTTC
-	-	TRBJ1-3	TRBV19	CASTKNERAFVNDRNTIYF	TGTGCCAGTACTAAGAATGAACGTGCTTTTGTTAACGACAGAAACACCATATATTTT
-	-	TRBJ1-3	TRBV30	CAWTPVGGDTIYF	TGTGCCTGGACTCCTGTTGGGGGAGACACCATATATTTT
TRBD2	-	TRBJ2-3	TRBV30	CAVDLAGNADTQYF	TGTGCCGTTGACCTAGCGGGAAATGCGGATACGCAGTATTTT
-	-	TRBJ2-3	TRBV13	CASGAGVHTDTQYF	TGTGCCAGCGGCGCCGGAGTACACACAGATACGCAGTATTTT
TRBD1	-	TRBJ1-1	TRBV7-9	CASRRTGGTEAFF	TGTGCCAGCAGGCGTACAGGGGGCACTGAAGCTTTCTTT
TRBD1	few	TRBJ2-6	TRBV18	CASSPIGTGRSSGANVLTF	TGTGCCAGCTCGCCAATAGGGACAGGGAGATCCTCTGGGGCCAACGTCCTGACTTTC
-	-	TRBJ1-1	TRBV5-1	CASSLAGTRGTEAFF	TGCGCCAGCAGCTTGGCCGGGACGCGGGGAACTGAAGCTTTCTTT
-	-	TRBJ2-1	TRBV12-1	CASSCRLASEQFF	TGTGCCAGCAGCTGCCGCCTAGCGAGTGAGCAGTTCTTC
-	-	TRBJ1-5	TRBV19	CASSIVRNQPQHF	TGTGCCAGTAGTATAGTCAGGAATCAGCCCCAGCATTTT
-	-	TRBJ1-2	TRBV2	CASGTDFYGYTF	TGTGCCAGCGGAACAGATTTCTATGGCTACACCTTC
-	-	TRBJ2-1	TRBV29-1	CSVVYPGVHNEQFF	TGCAGCGTTGTGTATCCTGGGGTCCACAATGAGCAGTTCTTC
-	-	TRBJ2-7	TRBV13	CASSDRTESYEQYF	TGTGCCAGCAGCGATCGGACAGAAAGTTACGAGCAGTACTTC
-	-	TRBJ2-2	TRBV6-5	CASRRDTSAGELFF	TGTGCCAGCAGACGGGACACTTCGGCCGGGGAGCTGTTTTTT
-	-	TRBJ2-3	TRBV5-4	CASSLDSTDTQYF	TGTGCCAGCAGCTTGGACAGTACAGATACGCAGTATTTT
-	-	TRBJ2-3	TRBV30	CAWRGTPPEADTQYF	TGTGCCTGGAGGGGTACCCCGCCTGAGGCAGATACGCAGTATTTT
-	-	TRBJ1-1	TRBV9	CASSPRSHLSNTEAFF	TGTGCCAGCAGCCCCCGGTCCCACCTTTCCAACACTGAAGCTTTCTTT
-	few	TRBJ1-1	TRBV6-6	CASRGAPGTEAFF	TGTGCCAGCAGGGGGGCCCCGGGCACTGAAGCTTTCTTT
-	-	TRBJ1-3	TRBV5-4	CASSSDSLGGGTIYF	TGTGCCAGCAGCAGCGACAGTCTCGGGGGTGGCACCATATATTTT